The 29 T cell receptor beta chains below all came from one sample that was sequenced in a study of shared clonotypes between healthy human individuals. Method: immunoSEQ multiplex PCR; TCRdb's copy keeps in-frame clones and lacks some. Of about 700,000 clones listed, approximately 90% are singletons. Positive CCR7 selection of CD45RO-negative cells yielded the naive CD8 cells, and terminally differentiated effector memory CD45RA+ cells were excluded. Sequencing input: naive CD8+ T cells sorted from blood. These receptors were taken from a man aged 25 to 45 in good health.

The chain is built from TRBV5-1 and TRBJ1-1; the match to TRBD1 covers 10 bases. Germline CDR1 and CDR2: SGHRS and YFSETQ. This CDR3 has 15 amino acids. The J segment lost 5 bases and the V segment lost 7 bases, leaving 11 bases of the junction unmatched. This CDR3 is CASGRQGALKTEAFF. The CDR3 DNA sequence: TGCGCCAGCGGTAGACAGGGGGCGCTTAAAACTGAAGCTTTCTTT. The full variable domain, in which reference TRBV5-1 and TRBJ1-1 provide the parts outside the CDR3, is KAGVTQTPRYLIKTRGQQVTLSCSPISGHRSVSWYQQTPGQGLQFLFEYFSETQRNKGNFPGRFSGRQFSNSRSEMNVSTLELGDSALYLCASGRQGALKTEAFFGQGTRLTVV.

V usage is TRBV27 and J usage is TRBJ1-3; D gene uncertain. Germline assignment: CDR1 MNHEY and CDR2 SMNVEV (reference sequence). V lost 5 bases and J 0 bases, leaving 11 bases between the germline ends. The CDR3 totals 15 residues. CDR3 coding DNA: TGTGCCAGCAGTCCCCATACTCTCTCTGGAAACACCATATATTTT. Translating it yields CASSPHTLSGNTIYF.

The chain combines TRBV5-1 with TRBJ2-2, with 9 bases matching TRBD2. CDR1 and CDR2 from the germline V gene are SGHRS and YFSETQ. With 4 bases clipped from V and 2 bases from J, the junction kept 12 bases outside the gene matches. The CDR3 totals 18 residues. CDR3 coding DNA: TGCGCCAGCAGCGCGTCTTTCACTAGCGGGTTAAACACCGGGGAGCTGTTTTTT. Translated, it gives CASSASFTSGLNTGELFF.

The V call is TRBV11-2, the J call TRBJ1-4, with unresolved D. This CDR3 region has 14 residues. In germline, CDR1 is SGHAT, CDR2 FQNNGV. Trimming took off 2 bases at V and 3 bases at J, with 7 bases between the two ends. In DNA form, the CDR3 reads TGTGCCAGCAGCTTACTCTGGGCTAATGAAAAACTGTTTTTT. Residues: CASSLLWANEKLFF.

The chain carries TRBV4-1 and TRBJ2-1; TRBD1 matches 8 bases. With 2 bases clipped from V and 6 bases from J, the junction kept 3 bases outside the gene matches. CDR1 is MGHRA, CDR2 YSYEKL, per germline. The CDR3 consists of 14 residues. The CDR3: CASSQLDRANEQFF. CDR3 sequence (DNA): TGCGCCAGCAGCCAACTGGACAGGGCCAATGAGCAGTTCTTC.

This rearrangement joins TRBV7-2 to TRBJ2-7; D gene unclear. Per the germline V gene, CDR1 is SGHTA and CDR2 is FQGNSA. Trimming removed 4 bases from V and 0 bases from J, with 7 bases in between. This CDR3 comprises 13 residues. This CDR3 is CASSSTDSYEQYF. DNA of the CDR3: TGTGCCAGCAGCTCGACGGACTCCTACGAGCAGTACTTC. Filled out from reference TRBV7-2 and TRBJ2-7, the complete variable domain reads GAGVSQSPSNKVTEKGKDVELRCDPISGHTALYWYRQSLGQGLEFLIYFQGNSAPDKSGLPSDRFSAERTGGSVSTLTIQRTQQEDSAVYLCASSSTDSYEQYFGPGTRLTVT.

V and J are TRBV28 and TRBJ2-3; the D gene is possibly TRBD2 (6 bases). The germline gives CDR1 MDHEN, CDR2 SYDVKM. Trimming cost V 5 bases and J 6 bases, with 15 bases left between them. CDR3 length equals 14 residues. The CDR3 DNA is TGTGCCAGCAGTCCCTACTCTAGCGCCGATACGCAGTATTTT. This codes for CASSPYSSADTQYF.

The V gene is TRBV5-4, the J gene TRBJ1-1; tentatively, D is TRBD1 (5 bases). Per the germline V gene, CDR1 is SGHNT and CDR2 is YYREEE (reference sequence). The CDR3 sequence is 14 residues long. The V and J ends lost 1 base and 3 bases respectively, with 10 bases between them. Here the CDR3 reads CASSLRQGDTEAFF. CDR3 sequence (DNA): TGTGCCAGCAGCTTGAGGCAGGGTGACACTGAAGCTTTCTTT.

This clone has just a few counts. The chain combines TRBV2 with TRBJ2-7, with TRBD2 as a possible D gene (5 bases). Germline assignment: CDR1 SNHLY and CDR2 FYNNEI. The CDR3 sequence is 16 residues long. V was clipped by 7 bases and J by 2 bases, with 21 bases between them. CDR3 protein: CASTRTTGVGAYEQYF. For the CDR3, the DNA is TGTGCCAGCACACGAACAACCGGGGTCGGGGCCTACGAGCAGTACTTC.

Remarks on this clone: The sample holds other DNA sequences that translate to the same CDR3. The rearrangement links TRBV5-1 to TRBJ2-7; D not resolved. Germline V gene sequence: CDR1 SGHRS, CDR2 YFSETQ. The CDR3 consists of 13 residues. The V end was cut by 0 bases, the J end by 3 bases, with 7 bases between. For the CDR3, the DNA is TGCGCCAGCAGCTTGGTCGAGAACTACGAGCAGTACTTC. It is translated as CASSLVENYEQYF.

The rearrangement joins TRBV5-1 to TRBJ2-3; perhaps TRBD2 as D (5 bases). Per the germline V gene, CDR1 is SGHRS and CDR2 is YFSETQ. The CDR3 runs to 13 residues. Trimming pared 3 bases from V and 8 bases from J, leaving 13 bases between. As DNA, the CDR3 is TGCGCCAGCAGCTCGGATACTAGTTTTACGCAGTATTTT. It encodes CASSSDTSFTQYF. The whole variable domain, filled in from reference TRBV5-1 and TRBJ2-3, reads KAGVTQTPRYLIKTRGQQVTLSCSPISGHRSVSWYQQTPGQGLQFLFEYFSETQRNKGNFPGRFSGRQFSNSRSEMNVSTLELGDSALYLCASSSDTSFTQYFGPGTRLTVL.

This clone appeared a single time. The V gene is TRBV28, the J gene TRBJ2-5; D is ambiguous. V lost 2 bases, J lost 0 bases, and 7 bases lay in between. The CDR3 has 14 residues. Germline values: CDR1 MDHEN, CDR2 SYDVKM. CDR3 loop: CASSLRWDQETQYF. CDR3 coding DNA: TGTGCCAGCAGTTTACGGTGGGACCAAGAGACCCAGTACTTC.

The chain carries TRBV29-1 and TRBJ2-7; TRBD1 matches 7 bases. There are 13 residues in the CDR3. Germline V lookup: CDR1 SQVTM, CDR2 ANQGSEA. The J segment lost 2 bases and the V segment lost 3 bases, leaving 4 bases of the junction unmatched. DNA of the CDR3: TGCAGCGTTGACACAGGGGAAACCTACGAGCAGTACTTC. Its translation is CSVDTGETYEQYF.

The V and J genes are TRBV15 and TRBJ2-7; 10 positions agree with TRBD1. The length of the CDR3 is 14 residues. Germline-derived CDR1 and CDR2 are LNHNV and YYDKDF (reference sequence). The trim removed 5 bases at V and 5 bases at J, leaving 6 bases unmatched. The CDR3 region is CATSGGQGFNEQYF. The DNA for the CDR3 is TGTGCCACCAGCGGGGGACAGGGGTTCAACGAGCAGTACTTC.

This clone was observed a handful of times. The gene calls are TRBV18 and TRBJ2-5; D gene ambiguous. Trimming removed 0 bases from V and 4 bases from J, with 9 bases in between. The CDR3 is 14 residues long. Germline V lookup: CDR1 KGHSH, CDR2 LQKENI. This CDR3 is CASSPPFQGETQYF. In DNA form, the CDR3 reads TGTGCCAGCTCACCACCTTTCCAAGGAGAGACCCAGTACTTC.

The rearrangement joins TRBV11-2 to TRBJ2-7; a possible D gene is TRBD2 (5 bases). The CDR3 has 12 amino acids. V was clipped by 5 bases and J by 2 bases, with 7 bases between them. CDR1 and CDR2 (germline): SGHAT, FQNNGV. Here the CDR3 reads CASSRLTYEQYF. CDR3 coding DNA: TGTGCCAGCAGCCGACTAACCTACGAGCAGTACTTC.

The CDR3 region is CASSDRGYEQYF. CDR3 coding DNA: TGTGCCAGCAGCGATAGGGGCTACGAGCAGTACTTC. V usage is TRBV11-3 and J usage is TRBJ2-7, with a weak D call TRBD1 (5 bases). V was pared by 5 bases and J by 3 bases, with 8 bases between. This CDR3 region has 12 residues. The V gene's germline CDR1 is SGHNT and CDR2 YENEEA. Together with reference TRBV11-3 and TRBJ2-7, the CDR3 gives the full variable domain: EAGVVQSPRYKIIEKKQPVAFWCNPISGHNTLYWYLQNLGQGPELLIRYENEEAVDDSQLPKDRFSAERLKGVDSTLKIQPAELGDSAVYLCASSDRGYEQYFGPGTRLTVT.

The CDR3: CASSLNPGLYGYTF. The DNA for the CDR3 is TGTGCCAGCAGCTTAAATCCCGGGCTCTATGGCTACACCTTC. This chain connects TRBV11-2 to TRBJ1-2; D gene ambiguous. The CDR3 runs 14 residues. V was trimmed by 2 bases and J by 4 bases, leaving 11 bases between them. Germline V CDR1 and CDR2: SGHAT, FQNNGV.

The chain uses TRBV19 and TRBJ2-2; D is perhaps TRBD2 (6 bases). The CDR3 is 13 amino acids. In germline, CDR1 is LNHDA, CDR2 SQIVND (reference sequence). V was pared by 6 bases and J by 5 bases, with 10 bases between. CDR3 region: CASSILATGELFF. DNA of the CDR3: TGTGCCAGTAGCATTCTAGCGACCGGGGAGCTGTTTTTT.

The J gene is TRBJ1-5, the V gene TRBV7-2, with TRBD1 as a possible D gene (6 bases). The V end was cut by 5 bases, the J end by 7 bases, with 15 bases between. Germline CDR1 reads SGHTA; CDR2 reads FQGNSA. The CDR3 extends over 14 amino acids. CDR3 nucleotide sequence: TGTGCCAGCAGCCAGAACAGGGCAGGACAGCCCCAGCATTTT. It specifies CASSQNRAGQPQHF.

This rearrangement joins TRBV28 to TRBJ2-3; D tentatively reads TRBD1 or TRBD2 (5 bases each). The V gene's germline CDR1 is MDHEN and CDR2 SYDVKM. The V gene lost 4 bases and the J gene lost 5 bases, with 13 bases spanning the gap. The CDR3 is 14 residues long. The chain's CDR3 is CASSSGTQEDTQYF. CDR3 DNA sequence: TGTGCCAGCAGTTCCGGGACCCAAGAAGATACGCAGTATTTT. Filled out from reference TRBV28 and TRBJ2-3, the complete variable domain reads DVKVTQSSRYLVKRTGEKVFLECVQDMDHENMFWYRQDPGLGLRLIYFSYDVKMKEKGDIPEGYSVSREKKERFSLILESASTNQTSMYLCASSSGTQEDTQYFGPGTRLTVL.

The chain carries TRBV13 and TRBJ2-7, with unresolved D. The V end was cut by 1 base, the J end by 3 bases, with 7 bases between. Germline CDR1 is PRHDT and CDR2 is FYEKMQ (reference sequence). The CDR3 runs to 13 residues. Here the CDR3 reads CASSLESHYEQYF. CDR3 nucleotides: TGTGCCAGCAGCTTAGAGTCACACTACGAGCAGTACTTC.

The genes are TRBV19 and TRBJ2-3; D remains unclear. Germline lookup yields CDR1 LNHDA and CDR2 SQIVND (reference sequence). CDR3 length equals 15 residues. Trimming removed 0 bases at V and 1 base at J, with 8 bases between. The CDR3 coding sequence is TGTGCCAGTAGTATAGAAATCCATCGCACAGATACGCAGTATTTT. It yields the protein CASSIEIHRTDTQYF.

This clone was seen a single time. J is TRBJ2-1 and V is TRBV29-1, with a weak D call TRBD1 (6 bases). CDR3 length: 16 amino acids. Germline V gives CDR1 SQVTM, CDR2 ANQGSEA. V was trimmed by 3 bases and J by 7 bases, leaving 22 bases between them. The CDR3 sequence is CSVDRGELGTWNEQFF. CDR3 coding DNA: TGCAGCGTTGACAGGGGTGAACTAGGGACCTGGAATGAGCAGTTCTTC.

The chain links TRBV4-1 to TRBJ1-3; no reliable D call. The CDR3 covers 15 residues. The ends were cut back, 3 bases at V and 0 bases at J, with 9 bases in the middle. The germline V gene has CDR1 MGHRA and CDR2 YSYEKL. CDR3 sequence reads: CASSQRLSSGNTIYF. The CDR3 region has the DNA TGCGCCAGCAGCCAGCGGTTGAGCTCTGGAAACACCATATATTTT.

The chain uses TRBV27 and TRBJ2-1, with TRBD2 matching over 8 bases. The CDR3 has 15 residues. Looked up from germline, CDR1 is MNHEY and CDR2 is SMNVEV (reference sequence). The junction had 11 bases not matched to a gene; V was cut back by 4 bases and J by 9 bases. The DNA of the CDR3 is TGTGCCAGCAGTTGGGCGGGAGGTCCAGAGGGTGAGCAGTTCTTC. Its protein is CASSWAGGPEGEQFF.

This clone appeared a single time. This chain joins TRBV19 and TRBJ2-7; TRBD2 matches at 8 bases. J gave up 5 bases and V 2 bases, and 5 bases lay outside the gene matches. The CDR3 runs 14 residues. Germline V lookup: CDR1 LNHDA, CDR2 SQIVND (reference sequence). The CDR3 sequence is CASSITGLADEQYF. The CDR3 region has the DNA TGTGCCAGTAGTATAACCGGACTAGCTGACGAGCAGTACTTC. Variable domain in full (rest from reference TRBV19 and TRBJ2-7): DGGITQSPKYLFRKEGQNVTLSCEQNLNHDAMYWYRQDPGQGLRLIYYSQIVNDFQKGDIAEGYSVSREKKESFPLTVTSAQKNPTAFYLCASSITGLADEQYFGPGTRLTVT.

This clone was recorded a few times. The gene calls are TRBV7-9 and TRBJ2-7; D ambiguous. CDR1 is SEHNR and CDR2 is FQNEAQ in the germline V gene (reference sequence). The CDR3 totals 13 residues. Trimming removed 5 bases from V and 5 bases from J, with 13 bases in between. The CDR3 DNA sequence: TGTGCCAGCAGCCAACCCGCGGTAGACGAGCAGTACTTC. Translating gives CASSQPAVDEQYF.

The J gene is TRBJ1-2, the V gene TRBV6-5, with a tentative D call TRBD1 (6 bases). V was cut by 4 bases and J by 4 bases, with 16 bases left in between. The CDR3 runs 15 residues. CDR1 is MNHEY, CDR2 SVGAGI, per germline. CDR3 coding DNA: TGTGCCAGCAGTTCCGGGACACTGTTAGGCTATGGCTACACCTTC. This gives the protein CASSSGTLLGYGYTF.